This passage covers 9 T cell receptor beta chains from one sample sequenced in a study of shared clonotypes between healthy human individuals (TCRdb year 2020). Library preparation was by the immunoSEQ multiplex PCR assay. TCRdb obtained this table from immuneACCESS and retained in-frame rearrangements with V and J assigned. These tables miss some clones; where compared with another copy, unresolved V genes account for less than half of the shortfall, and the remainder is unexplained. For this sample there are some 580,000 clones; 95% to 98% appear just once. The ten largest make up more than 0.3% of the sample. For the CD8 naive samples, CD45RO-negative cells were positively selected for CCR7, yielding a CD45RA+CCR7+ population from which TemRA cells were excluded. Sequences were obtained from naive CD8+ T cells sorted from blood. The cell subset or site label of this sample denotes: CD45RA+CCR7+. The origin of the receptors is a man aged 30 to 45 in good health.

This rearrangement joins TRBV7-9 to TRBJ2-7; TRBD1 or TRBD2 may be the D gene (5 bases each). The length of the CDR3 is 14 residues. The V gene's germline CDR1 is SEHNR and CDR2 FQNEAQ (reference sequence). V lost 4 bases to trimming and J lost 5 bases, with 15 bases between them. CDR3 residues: CASSSGPKPDEQYF. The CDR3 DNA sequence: TGTGCCAGCAGCTCGGGACCGAAACCGGACGAGCAGTACTTC.

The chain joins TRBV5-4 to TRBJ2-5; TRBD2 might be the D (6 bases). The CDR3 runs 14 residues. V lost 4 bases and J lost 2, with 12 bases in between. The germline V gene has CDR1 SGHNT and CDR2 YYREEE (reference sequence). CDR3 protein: CASSPERAQETQYF. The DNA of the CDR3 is TGTGCCAGCAGCCCAGAGCGGGCTCAAGAGACCCAGTACTTC.

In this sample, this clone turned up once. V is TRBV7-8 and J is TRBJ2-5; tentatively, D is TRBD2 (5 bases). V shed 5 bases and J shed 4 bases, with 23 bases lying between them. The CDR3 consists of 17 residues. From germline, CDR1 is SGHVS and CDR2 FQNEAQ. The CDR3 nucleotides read TGTGCCAGCAGCCTCGACCTTCGAGGGATGGTAGGAGAGACCCAGTACTTC. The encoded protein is CASSLDLRGMVGETQYF.

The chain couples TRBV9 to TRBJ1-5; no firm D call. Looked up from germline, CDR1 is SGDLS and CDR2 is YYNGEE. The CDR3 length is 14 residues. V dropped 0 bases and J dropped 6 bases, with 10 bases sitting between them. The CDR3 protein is CASSVAEVGQPQHF. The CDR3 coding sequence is TGTGCCAGCAGCGTAGCTGAGGTGGGTCAGCCCCAGCATTTT.

For the CDR3, the DNA is TGTGCCAGCAGCCCCGAAGCGGGAAAAAGCCCCTACGAGCAGTACTTC. It yields the protein CASSPEAGKSPYEQYF. This chain uses TRBV7-6 with TRBJ2-7, with 7 positions matching TRBD2. The CDR3 spans 16 residues. Trimming took 5 bases from V and 2 from J; bases not matched to a gene: 12. Germline values: CDR1 SGHVS, CDR2 FNYEAQ.

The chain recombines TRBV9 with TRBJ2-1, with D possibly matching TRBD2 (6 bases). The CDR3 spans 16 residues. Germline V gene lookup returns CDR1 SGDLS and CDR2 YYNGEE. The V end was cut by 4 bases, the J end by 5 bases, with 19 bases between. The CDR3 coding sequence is TGTGCCAGCAGCACTCTCGGGCGGGATCTAAACAATGAGCAGTTCTTC. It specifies CASSTLGRDLNNEQFF.

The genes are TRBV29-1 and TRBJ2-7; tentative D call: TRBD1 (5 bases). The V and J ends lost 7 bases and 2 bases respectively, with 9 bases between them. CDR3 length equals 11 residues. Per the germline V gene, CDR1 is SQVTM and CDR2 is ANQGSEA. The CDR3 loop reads CSASDTYEQYF. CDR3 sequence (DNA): TGCAGCGCCTCGGACACCTACGAGCAGTACTTC.

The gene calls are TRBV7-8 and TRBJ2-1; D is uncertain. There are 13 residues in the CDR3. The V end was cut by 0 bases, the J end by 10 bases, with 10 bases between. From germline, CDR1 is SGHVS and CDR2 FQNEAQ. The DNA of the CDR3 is TGTGCCAGCAGCTTAGCGAAAGGAACGGAGCAGTTCTTC. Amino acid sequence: CASSLAKGTEQFF.

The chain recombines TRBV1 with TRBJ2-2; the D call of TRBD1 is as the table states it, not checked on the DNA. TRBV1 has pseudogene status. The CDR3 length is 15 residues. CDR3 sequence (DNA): TGCACCAGCAGCTGGAGTGACAGGGCGACCGGGGAGCTGTTTTTT. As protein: CTSSWSDRATGELFF.